This paragraph reports one TCR beta chain. Its antigen is unidentified. V was pared by 6 bases and J by 3 bases, with 12 bases of the junction left unmatched. CDR1 is DFQATT and CDR2 is SNEGSKA in the germline V gene (reference sequence). The CDR3 covers 16 residues. Every TCR beta cDNA library bore unique molecular identifiers. One entry per CDR3 protein results from TCRdb running MiXCR on the PCR reads. The sample includes fewer than 850,000 distinct CDR3 sequences, under 60% of them seen just once. The data were taken from a study of post-analysis software for immune sequencing data. Findings and limits, study-wide: Comparison of patients with controls showed about 5 TRBV segments more frequent in patients, TRBV5-6, TRBV5-1 and TRBV20-1 among them.

The rearrangement uses TRBV20-1 and TRBJ2-1, with 9 bases matching TRBD1. Source material: blood. This clonotype was obtained from a girl aged 5-17 years with multiple sclerosis. This CDR3 reads CSAPDRGGSSYNEQFF. The CDR3 DNA sequence: TGCAGTGCGCCCGACAGGGGGGGTAGTAGCTACAATGAGCAGTTCTTC.